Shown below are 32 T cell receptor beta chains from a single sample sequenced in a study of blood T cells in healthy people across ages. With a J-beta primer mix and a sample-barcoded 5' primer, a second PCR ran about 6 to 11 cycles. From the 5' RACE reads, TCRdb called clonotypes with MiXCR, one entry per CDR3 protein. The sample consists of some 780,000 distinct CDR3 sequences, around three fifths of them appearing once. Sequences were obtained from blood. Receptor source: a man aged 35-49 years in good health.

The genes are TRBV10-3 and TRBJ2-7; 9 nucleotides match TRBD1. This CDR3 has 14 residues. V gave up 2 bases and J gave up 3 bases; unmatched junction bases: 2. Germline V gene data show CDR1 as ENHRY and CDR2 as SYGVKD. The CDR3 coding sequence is TGTGCCATCAGTGAGGGGACAGGGAACTACGAGCAGTACTTC. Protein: CAISEGTGNYEQYF.

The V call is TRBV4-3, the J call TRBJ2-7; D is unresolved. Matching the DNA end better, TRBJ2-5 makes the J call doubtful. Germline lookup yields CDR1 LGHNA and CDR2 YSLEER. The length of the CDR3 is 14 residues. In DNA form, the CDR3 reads TGCGCCAGCAGCCAAGGACGAGGTTTCGAGACCCAGTACTTC. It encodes CASSQGRGFETQYF.

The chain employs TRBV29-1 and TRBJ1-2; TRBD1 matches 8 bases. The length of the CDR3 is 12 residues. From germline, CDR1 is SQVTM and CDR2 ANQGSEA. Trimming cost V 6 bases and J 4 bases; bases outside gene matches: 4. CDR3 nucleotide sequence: TGCAGCGTCGGACAGGGACGCTATGGCTACACCTTC. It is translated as CSVGQGRYGYTF.

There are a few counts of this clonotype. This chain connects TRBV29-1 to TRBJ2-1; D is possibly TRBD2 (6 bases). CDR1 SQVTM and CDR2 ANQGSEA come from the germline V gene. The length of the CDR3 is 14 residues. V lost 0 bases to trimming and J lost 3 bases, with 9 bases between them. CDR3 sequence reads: CSVEERGYYNEQFF. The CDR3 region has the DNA TGCAGCGTTGAAGAGCGGGGATACTACAATGAGCAGTTCTTC.

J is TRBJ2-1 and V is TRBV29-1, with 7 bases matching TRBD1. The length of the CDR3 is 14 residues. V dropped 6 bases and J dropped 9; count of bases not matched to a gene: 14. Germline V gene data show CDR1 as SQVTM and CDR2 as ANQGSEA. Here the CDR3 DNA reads TGCAGCGTAGATTGGGGACAGCCCTTTGGTGAGCAGTTCTTC. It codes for CSVDWGQPFGEQFF.

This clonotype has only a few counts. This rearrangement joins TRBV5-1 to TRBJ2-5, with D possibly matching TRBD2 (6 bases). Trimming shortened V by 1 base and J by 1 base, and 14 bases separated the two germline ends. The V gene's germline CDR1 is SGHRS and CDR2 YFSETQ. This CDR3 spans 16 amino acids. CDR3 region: CASSLRGAVGQETQYF. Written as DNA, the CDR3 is TGCGCCAGCAGCTTGCGCGGGGCTGTAGGCCAAGAGACCCAGTACTTC. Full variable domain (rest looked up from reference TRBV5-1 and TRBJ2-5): KAGVTQTPRYLIKTRGQQVTLSCSPISGHRSVSWYQQTPGQGLQFLFEYFSETQRNKGNFPGRFSGRQFSNSRSEMNVSTLELGDSALYLCASSLRGAVGQETQYFGPGTRLLVL.

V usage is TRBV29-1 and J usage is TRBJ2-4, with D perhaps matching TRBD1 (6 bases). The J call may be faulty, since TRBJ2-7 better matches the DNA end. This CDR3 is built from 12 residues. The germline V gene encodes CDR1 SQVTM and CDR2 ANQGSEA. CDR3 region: CSVVDRPYEQYF. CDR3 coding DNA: TGCAGCGTTGTTGACAGGCCCTACGAGCAGTACTTC.

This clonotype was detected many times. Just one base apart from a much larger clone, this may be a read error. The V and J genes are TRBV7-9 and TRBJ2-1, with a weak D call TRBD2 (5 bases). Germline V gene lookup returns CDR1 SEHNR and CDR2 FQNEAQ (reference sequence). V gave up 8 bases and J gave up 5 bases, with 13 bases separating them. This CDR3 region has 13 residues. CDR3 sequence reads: CASGRAVNNEQFF. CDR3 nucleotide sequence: TGTGCCAGCGGACGAGCGGTGAACAATGAGCAGTTCTTC.

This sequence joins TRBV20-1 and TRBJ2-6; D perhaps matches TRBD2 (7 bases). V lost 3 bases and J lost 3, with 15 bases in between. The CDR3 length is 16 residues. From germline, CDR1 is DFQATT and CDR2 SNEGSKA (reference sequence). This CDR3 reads CSASPRGQGGANVLTF. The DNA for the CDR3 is TGCAGTGCTAGCCCGCGGGGGCAGGGTGGGGCCAACGTCCTGACTTTC.

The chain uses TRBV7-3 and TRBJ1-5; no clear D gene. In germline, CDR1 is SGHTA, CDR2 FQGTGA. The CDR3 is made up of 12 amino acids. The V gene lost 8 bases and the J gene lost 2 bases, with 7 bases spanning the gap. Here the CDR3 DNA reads TGTGCCAGCCCCCCGGGCAATCAGCCCCAGCATTTT. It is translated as CASPPGNQPQHF.

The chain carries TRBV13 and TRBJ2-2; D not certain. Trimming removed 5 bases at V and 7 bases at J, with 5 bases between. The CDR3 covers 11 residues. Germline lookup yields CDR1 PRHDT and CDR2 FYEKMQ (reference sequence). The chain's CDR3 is CASSLDGELFF. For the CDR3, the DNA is TGTGCCAGCAGCCTTGACGGGGAGCTGTTTTTT.

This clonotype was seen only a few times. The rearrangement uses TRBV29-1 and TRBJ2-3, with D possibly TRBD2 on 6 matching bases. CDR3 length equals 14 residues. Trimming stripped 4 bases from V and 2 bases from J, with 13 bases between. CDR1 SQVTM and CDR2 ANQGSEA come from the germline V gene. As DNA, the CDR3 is TGCAGCGTTGTTGGGGACTTATTCACAGATACGCAGTATTTT. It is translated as CSVVGDLFTDTQYF.

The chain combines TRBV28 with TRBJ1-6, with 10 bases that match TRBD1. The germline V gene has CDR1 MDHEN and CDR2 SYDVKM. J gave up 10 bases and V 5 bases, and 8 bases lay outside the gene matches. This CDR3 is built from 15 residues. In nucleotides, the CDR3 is TGTGCCAGCAGTGTCTGGACAGGGGGGAACTCACCCCTCCACTTT. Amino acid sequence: CASSVWTGGNSPLHF.

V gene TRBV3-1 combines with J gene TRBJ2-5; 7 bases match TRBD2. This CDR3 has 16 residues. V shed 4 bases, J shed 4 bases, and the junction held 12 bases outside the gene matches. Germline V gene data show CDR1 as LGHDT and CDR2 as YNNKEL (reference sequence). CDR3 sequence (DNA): TGTGCCAGCAGCCCTACGGCTAGCGGTGGAGGAGAGACCCAGTACTTC. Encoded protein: CASSPTASGGGETQYF.

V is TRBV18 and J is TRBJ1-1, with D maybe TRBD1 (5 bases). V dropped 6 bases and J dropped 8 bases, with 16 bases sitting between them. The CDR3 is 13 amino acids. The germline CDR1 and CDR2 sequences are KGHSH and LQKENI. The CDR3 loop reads CASSTKGREEAFF. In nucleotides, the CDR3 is TGTGCCAGCTCGACCAAGGGCAGGGAGGAAGCTTTCTTT. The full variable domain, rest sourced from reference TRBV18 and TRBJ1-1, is NAGVMQNPRHLVRRRGQEARLRCSPMKGHSHVYWYRQLPEEGLKFMVYLQKENIIDESGMPKERFSAEFPKEGPSILRIQQVVRGDSAAYFCASSTKGREEAFFGQGTRLTVV.

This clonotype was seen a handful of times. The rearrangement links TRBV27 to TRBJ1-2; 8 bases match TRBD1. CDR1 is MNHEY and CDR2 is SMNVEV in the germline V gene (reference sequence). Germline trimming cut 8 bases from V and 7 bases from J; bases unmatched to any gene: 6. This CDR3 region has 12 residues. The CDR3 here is CASWDRPRGYTF. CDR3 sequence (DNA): TGTGCCAGCTGGGACAGGCCACGTGGCTACACCTTC.

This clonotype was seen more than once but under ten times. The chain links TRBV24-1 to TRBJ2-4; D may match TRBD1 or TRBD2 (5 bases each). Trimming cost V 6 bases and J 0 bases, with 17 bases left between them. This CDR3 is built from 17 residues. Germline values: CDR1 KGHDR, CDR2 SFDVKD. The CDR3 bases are TGTGCCACCAGTTGGGGGTATCCATCCCTAGCCAAAAACATTCAGTACTTC. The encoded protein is CATSWGYPSLAKNIQYF.

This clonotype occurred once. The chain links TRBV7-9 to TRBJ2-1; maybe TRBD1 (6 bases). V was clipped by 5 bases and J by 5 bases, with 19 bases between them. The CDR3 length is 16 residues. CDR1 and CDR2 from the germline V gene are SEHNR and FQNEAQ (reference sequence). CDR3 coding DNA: TGTGCCAGCAGCCATACCGGGGCAGGGGAAAACAATGAGCAGTTCTTC. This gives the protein CASSHTGAGENNEQFF. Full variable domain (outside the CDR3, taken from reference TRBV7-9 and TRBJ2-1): DTGVSQNPRHKITKRGQNVTFRCDPISEHNRLYWYRQTLGQGPEFLTYFQNEAQLEKSRLLSDRFSAERPKGSFSTLEIQRTEQGDSAMYLCASSHTGAGENNEQFFGPGTRLTVL.

This CDR3 reads CASSLQQGAGGANVLTF. In DNA form, the CDR3 reads TGTGCCAGCAGCTTGCAACAGGGGGCCGGAGGGGCCAACGTCCTGACTTTC. The rearrangement joins TRBV5-8 to TRBJ2-6; 9 nucleotides line up with TRBD1. The CDR3 has 17 amino acids. CDR1 and CDR2 (germline): SGHTS, YDEGEE. After removal of 1 base from V and 4 bases from J, the junction contained 6 bases not matched to a gene.

CDR3 bases: TGCAGCGTTCGCCGCCTAAGCACAGATACGCAGTATTTT. As protein: CSVRRLSTDTQYF. The chain joins TRBV29-1 to TRBJ2-3; no reliable D call. Germline assignment: CDR1 SQVTM and CDR2 ANQGSEA. The CDR3 is made up of 13 amino acids. Trimming shortened V by 5 bases and J by 0 bases, and 9 bases separated the two germline ends.

The CDR3 nucleotides are TGTGCCAGCAGCCCCGGGACTAGCGTTGTCTACGAGCAGTACTTC. Translation: CASSPGTSVVYEQYF. This chain uses TRBV9 with TRBJ2-7, with 10 bases that match TRBD2. CDR1 SGDLS and CDR2 YYNGEE come from the germline V gene. The CDR3 runs to 15 residues. Trimming took 4 bases from V and 3 from J; bases not matched to a gene: 7.

The DNA of the CDR3 is TGTGCCAGCTCACCACGGGACAAGATAGCCAAAAACATTCAGTACTTC. Its protein is CASSPRDKIAKNIQYF. This chain links TRBV18 with TRBJ2-4; tentatively, D is TRBD1 (6 bases). The V end was cut by 1 base, the J end by 0 bases, with 10 bases between. Germline V CDR1 and CDR2: KGHSH, LQKENI. This CDR3 is built from 16 residues. Full variable domain (rest looked up from reference TRBV18 and TRBJ2-4): NAGVMQNPRHLVRRRGQEARLRCSPMKGHSHVYWYRQLPEEGLKFMVYLQKENIIDESGMPKERFSAEFPKEGPSILRIQQVVRGDSAAYFCASSPRDKIAKNIQYFGAGTRLSVL.

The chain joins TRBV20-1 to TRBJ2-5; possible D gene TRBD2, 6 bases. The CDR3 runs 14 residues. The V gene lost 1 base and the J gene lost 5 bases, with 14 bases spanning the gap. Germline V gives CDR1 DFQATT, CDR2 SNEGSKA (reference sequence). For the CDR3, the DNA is TGCAGTGCTAGAGGCGCGGGATCCTCGGAGACCCAGTACTTC. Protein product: CSARGAGSSETQYF.

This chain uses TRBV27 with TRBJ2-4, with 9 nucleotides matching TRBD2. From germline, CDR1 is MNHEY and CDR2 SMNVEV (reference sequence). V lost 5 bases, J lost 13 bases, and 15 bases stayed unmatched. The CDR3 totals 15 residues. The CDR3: CASSPLSSGSREQYF. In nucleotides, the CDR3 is TGTGCCAGCAGTCCCCTTAGTAGCGGGAGTCGAGAGCAGTACTTC.

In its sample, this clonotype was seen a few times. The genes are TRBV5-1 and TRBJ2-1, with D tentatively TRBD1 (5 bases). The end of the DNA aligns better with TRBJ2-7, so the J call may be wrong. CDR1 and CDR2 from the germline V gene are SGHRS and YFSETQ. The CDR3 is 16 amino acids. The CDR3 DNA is TGCGCCAGCAGCTTGGGTTTCACAGGCGTCTACAATGAGCAGTACTTC. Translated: CASSLGFTGVYNEQYF.

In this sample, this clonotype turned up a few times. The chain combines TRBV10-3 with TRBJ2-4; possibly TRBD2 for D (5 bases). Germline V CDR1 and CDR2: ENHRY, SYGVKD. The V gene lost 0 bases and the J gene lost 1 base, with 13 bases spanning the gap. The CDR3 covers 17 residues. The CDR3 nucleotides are TGTGCCATCAGTGAGTCGGTGGGAGCTTCGGCCAAAAACATTCAGTACTTC. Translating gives CAISESVGASAKNIQYF.

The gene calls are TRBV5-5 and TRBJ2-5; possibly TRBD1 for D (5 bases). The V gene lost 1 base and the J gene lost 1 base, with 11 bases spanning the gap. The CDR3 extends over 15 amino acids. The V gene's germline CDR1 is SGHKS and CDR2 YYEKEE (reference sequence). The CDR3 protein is CASSLLFTGQETQYF. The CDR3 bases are TGTGCCAGCAGCTTGTTGTTCACAGGCCAAGAGACCCAGTACTTC.

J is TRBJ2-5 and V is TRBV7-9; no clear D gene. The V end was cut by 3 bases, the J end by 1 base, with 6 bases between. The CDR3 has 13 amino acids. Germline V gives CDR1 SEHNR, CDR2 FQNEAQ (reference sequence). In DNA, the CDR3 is TGTGCCAGCAGCTTCGCAGTCCAAGAGACCCAGTACTTC. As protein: CASSFAVQETQYF.

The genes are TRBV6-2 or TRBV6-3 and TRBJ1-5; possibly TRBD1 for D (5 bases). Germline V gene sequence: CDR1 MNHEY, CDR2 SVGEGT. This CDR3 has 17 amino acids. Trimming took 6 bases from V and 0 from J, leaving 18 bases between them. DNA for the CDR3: TGTGCCAGCAGCCCCGGGGCAATGGTTTATAGCAATCAGCCCCAGCATTTT. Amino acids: CASSPGAMVYSNQPQHF.

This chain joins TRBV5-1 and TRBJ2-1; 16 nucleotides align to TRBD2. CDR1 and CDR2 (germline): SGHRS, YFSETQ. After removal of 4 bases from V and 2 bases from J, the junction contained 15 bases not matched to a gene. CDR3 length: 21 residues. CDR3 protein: CASSHAIRRGTSGGAYNEQFF. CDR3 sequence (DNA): TGCGCCAGCAGCCACGCGATCCGAAGGGGGACTAGCGGGGGGGCCTACAATGAGCAGTTCTTC. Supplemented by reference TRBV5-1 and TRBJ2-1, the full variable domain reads KAGVTQTPRYLIKTRGQQVTLSCSPISGHRSVSWYQQTPGQGLQFLFEYFSETQRNKGNFPGRFSGRQFSNSRSEMNVSTLELGDSALYLCASSHAIRRGTSGGAYNEQFFGPGTRLTVL.

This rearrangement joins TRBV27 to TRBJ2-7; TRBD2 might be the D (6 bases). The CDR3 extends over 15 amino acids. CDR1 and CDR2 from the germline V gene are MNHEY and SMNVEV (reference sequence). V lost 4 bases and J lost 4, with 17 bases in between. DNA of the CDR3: TGTGCCAGCAGTTGGAGTTTCTCGGGGGTTTACGAGCAGTACTTC. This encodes CASSWSFSGVYEQYF.

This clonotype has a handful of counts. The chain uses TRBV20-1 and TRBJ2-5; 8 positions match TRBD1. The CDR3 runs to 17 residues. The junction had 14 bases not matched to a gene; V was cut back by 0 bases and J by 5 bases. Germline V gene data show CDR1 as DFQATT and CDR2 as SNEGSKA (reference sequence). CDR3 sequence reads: CSARDYRGTGVMETQYF. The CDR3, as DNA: TGCAGTGCTAGAGATTATAGAGGGACAGGAGTTATGGAGACCCAGTACTTC.